A selection of T cell receptor beta chains follows, all from one sample in a study of cytomegalovirus exposure and HLA in healthy donors. Repertoires were generated with immunoSEQ multiplex PCR, while TCRdb's copy carries only in-frame clones and drops some. The sample lists 180,000 or so clones, about 79% occurring once. Sequencing was performed on PBMCs. The receptors were gathered from a woman aged 45-60 years in good health and CMV-seronegative. The CDR3 runs from the conserved cysteine through the conserved F or W. The order of the fields is V gene, J gene, CDR3 length, clone size, D gene, CDR3 DNA, CDR3 protein. D genes are given only for firm matches. Clone size is shown for a subset of rows, as once, few, many or a class of expanded clone.

TRBV28	TRBJ1-2	14	.	.	TGTGCCAGCAGTTTCCGCTGGACACTGAATGGCTACACCTTC	CASSFRWTLNGYTF
TRBV11-3	TRBJ1-1	18	.	TRBD1	TGTGCCAGCAGCTTAGATCGTAGGACAGGGGGCGGATTGACTGAAGCTTTCTTT	CASSLDRRTGGGLTEAFF
TRBV19	TRBJ2-2	17	.	TRBD2	TGTGCCAGTAGCCTTGGGACTAGCGGGAGTAACACCGGGGAGCTGTTTTTT	CASSLGTSGSNTGELFF
TRBV30	TRBJ2-7	12	.	.	TGTGCCTGGAGGGACCGGGGATACGAGCAGTACTTC	CAWRDRGYEQYF
TRBV14	TRBJ2-5	15	.	TRBD2	TGTGCCAGCAGCCACCGTAGCGGGAGTGAGGAGACCCAGTACTTC	CASSHRSGSEETQYF
TRBV19	TRBJ2-3	13	.	.	TGTGCCAGTAGTCGGGAGTTGCAAGATACGCAGTATTTT	CASSRELQDTQYF
TRBV5-1	TRBJ1-5	15	.	TRBD1	TGCGCCAGCAGCTGGGGTACAGGGGGCAACCAGCCCCAGCATTTT	CASSWGTGGNQPQHF
TRBV28	TRBJ1-2	13	.	TRBD1	TGTGCCAGCAGGGGGCGACAGGGAAACGACTACACCTTC	CASRGRQGNDYTF
TRBV18	TRBJ1-5	14	.	TRBD1	TGTGCCAGCTCACCCGGACAGGGAGGGCAGCCCCAGCATTTT	CASSPGQGGQPQHF
TRBV9	TRBJ2-6	19	once	TRBD1	TGTGCCAGCAGCGTGAGTTGGGCAGGGGGCAACTCTGGGGCCAACGTCCTGACTTTC	CASSVSWAGGNSGANVLTF
TRBV28	TRBJ2-2	16	.	TRBD2	TGTGCCAGCAGTTTCGGCGGGGGGGCGCTCACCGGGGAGCTGTTTTTT	CASSFGGGALTGELFF
TRBV28	TRBJ2-1	16	few	TRBD2	TGTGCCAGCAGTCCCCTTGGGGGCGGGGGGGCCCCTGAGCAGTTCTTC	CASSPLGGGGAPEQFF
TRBV5-1	TRBJ2-2	17	.	TRBD2	TGCGCCAGCAGCTTAAGGAGCGGGGGGGCAATCACCGGGGAGCTGTTTTTT	CASSLRSGGAITGELFF
TRBV19	TRBJ1-5	15	.	.	TGTGCCAGTAGTATAGGCCGCAACTTGAATCAGCCCCAGCATTTT	CASSIGRNLNQPQHF
TRBV9	TRBJ1-6	18	once	TRBD1	TGTGCCAGCAGCCGGGACAGGGGCGAGAAATCCTATAATTCACCCCTCCACTTT	CASSRDRGEKSYNSPLHF
TRBV6-1	TRBJ2-7	13	.	TRBD1	TGTGCCAGCAGTGTGGACAGGGGATACGAGCAGTACTTC	CASSVDRGYEQYF
TRBV5-1	TRBJ1-3	16	.	.	TGCGCCAGCAGCATTAAGGGGGGGACCTCTGGAAACACCATATATTTT	CASSIKGGTSGNTIYF
TRBV5-1	TRBJ2-1	16	.	TRBD2	TGCGCCAGCAGCCGTGGGGGGGTCTGGGAAGACAATGAGCAGTTCTTC	CASSRGGVWEDNEQFF
TRBV2	TRBJ2-7	14	.	.	TGTGCCAGCAGCGAACAGGGTAGGTCGTACGAGCAGTACTTC	CASSEQGRSYEQYF
TRBV7-3	TRBJ1-1	13	once	.	TGTGCCAGCAGCTTAATTACGGGAGGTGAAGCTTTCTTT	CASSLITGGEAFF
TRBV5-1	TRBJ1-1	15	.	.	TGCGCCAGCAGCGTCGCCGGGGGGGTAAACACTGAAGCTTTCTTT	CASSVAGGVNTEAFF
TRBV28	TRBJ1-4	15	.	.	TGTGCCAGCATCCACACCCGGGGGGGTAATGAAAAACTGTTTTTT	CASIHTRGGNEKLFF
TRBV7-2	TRBJ2-7	15	.	TRBD2	TGTGCCAGCAGCTTAAGCGTCACGGGGGGATACGAGCAGTACTTC	CASSLSVTGGYEQYF
TRBV2	TRBJ2-7	13	.	.	TGTGCCAGCAGGGCCTCTAGCTCCTACGAGCAGTACTTC	CASRASSSYEQYF
TRBV7-9	TRBJ1-1	14	.	.	TGTGCCAGCAGCGTAACAGGGATGGGCACTGAAGCTTTCTTT	CASSVTGMGTEAFF
TRBV6-5	TRBJ1-6	12	.	.	TGTGCCAGCAACGGACTTAATTCACCCCTCCACTTT	CASNGLNSPLHF
TRBV11-2	TRBJ2-5	12	.	.	TGTGCCAGCAGCTTAGATGTCAAGACCCAGTACTTC	CASSLDVKTQYF
TRBV28	TRBJ2-1	14	.	TRBD2	TGTGCCAGCAGGCCTAGCGGGAGGTTCAATGAGCAGTTCTTC	CASRPSGRFNEQFF